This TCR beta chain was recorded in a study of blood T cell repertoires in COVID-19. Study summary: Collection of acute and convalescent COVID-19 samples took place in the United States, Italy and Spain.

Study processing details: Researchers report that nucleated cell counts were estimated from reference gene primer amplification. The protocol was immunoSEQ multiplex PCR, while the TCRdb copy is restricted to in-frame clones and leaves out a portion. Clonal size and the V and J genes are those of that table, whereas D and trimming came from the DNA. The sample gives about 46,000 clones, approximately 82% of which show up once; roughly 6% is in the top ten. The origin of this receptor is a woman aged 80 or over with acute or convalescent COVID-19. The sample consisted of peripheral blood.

In nucleotides, the CDR3 is TGCGCCAGCAGCTTCCCAGTTGACAGGGGAATATCGCCGAACACCGGGGAGCTGTTTTTT. It encodes CASSFPVDRGISPNTGELFF. The V call is TRBV5-1, the J call TRBJ2-2; TRBD1 agrees at 8 bases. CDR1 SGHRS and CDR2 YFSETQ come from the germline V gene. This CDR3 region has 20 residues. Unmatched junction bases numbered 15, after V lost 2 bases and J lost 0 bases.